The 11 T cell receptor beta chains reported below all come from one sample, sequenced in a study of cytomegalovirus exposure and HLA in healthy donors. The PCR ran on 60 Vbeta and 13 Jbeta primers. Here immunoSEQ multiplex PCR was the method, and the copy in TCRdb shows in-frame clones only, minus some. The sample lists about 140,000 clones, 70% to 75% seen once, with around an eighth in the top ten. Sequencing was done on a sample of PBMCs. All receptors come from a human donor in good health.

The gene calls are TRBV29-1 and TRBJ2-5; a possible D gene is TRBD1 (6 bases). In germline, CDR1 is SQVTM, CDR2 ANQGSEA. With 8 bases removed from V and 0 bases from J, the gap between germline ends came to 10 bases. This CDR3 is 12 amino acids long. CDR3 region: CSSRTDQETQYF. CDR3 nucleotide sequence: TGCAGCTCACGGACAGACCAAGAGACCCAGTACTTC.

The sample holds a few counts of this clone. V gene TRBV6-1 combines with J gene TRBJ2-5; possible D gene TRBD1, 6 bases. Trimming left V 6 bases short and J 2 bases short, with 10 bases between. This CDR3 contains 13 residues. Germline-derived CDR1 and CDR2 are MNHNS and SASEGT. The CDR3 protein is CASRRTEQETQYF. The CDR3 nucleotides are TGTGCCAGCAGGAGGACAGAGCAAGAGACCCAGTACTTC.

This chain links TRBV4-1 with TRBJ2-7; TRBD1 matches 8 bases. CDR3 length: 14 amino acids. The germline V gene encodes CDR1 MGHRA and CDR2 YSYEKL. V lost 1 base to trimming and J lost 5 bases; unmatched junction nucleotides: 4. The CDR3 loop is CASSQGTGWDEQYF. As DNA, the CDR3 is TGCGCCAGCAGCCAAGGGACAGGGTGGGACGAGCAGTACTTC.

V and J are TRBV19 and TRBJ1-2, with TRBD1 identical over 10 bases. The CDR3 is made up of 18 amino acids. V was pared by 0 bases and J by 0 bases, with 7 bases of the junction left unmatched. Germline V lookup: CDR1 LNHDA, CDR2 SQIVND (reference sequence). The CDR3 loop reads CASSIDLTGGAPNYGYTF. For the CDR3, the DNA is TGTGCCAGTAGTATAGATCTGACAGGGGGCGCGCCTAACTATGGCTACACCTTC. The whole variable domain, filled in from reference TRBV19 and TRBJ1-2, reads DGGITQSPKYLFRKEGQNVTLSCEQNLNHDAMYWYRQDPGQGLRLIYYSQIVNDFQKGDIAEGYSVSREKKESFPLTVTSAQKNPTAFYLCASSIDLTGGAPNYGYTFGSGTRLTVV.

V gene TRBV29-1 combines with J gene TRBJ2-6; the D is unclear. This CDR3 contains 15 residues. Germline V gene lookup returns CDR1 SQVTM and CDR2 ANQGSEA. The V gene lost 4 bases and the J gene lost 0 bases, with 10 bases spanning the gap. This chain's CDR3 is CSVAPTFSGANVLTF. CDR3 nucleotide sequence: TGCAGCGTTGCCCCGACTTTCTCTGGGGCCAACGTCCTGACTTTC.

This clone was recorded only once. The V call is TRBV6-1, the J call TRBJ1-1; D not resolved. Looked up from germline, CDR1 is MNHNS and CDR2 is SASEGT. The CDR3 covers 14 residues. V lost 4 bases and J 4 bases, leaving 13 bases between the germline ends. The CDR3: CASSAALGGTEAFF. CDR3 coding DNA: TGTGCCAGCAGTGCCGCCCTTGGAGGCACTGAAGCTTTCTTT.

This chain connects TRBV27 to TRBJ2-7, with 8 bases identical to TRBD1. V shed 5 bases and J 3 bases; nucleotides not matched to a gene: 9. Germline V gene data show CDR1 as MNHEY and CDR2 as SMNVEV (reference sequence). This CDR3 is built from 15 residues. The CDR3 sequence: CASSPRDRRNYEQYF. The DNA of the CDR3 is TGTGCCAGCAGTCCCAGGGACAGGCGAAACTACGAGCAGTACTTC.

This clone was seen once. The rearrangement joins TRBV27 to TRBJ1-1, with D tentatively TRBD1 (6 bases). The germline V gene has CDR1 MNHEY and CDR2 SMNVEV (reference sequence). V was cut by 6 bases and J by 2 bases, with 10 bases left in between. CDR3 size: 13 residues. CDR3 nucleotides: TGTGCCAGCAGATTACAGGGTAACACTGAAGCTTTCTTT. This codes for CASRLQGNTEAFF.

The V gene is TRBV6-5, the J gene TRBJ2-7; the D is unclear. Per germline, CDR1 MNHEY and CDR2 SVGAGI. The CDR3 loop spans 11 amino acids. V was trimmed by 2 bases and J by 7 bases, leaving 6 bases between them. The CDR3 protein is CASSYGEEQYF. As DNA, the CDR3 is TGTGCCAGCAGTTACGGAGAGGAGCAGTACTTC.

To note about this clone: The junction departs from germline at one end; a sequencing error may be responsible. The chain is built from TRBV29-1 and TRBJ2-7; possible D gene TRBD2, 6 bases. The CDR3 contains 12 residues. Germline V CDR1 and CDR2: SQVTM, ANQGSEA. CDR3: CSGRGNSCEQYF. DNA of the CDR3: TGCAGCGGTCGCGGGAACTCCTGCGAGCAGTACTTC.

This clone appeared a few times. This rearrangement joins TRBV30 to TRBJ2-7; TRBD1 aligns across 7 bases. CDR1 is GTSNPN and CDR2 is SVGIG in the germline V gene (reference sequence). The CDR3 covers 12 residues. V gave up 3 bases and J gave up 3 bases; unmatched junction bases: 2. CDR3 amino acids: CAWRAGGYEQYF. The CDR3 DNA reads TGTGCCTGGAGAGCAGGGGGCTACGAGCAGTACTTC.